This TCR beta chain derives from a study of T-cell reconstitution after alpha-beta-depleted transplantation in children (dated by TCRdb to between 2015 and 2016). Concerning the study at large: The study quantitatively tracked T-cell immune reconstitution after TCRalphabeta/CD19-depleted allogeneic hematopoietic cell transplantation in children using TCR repertoire profiling.

Libraries came from PCR. Sequencing relied on an Illumina HiSeq 2500. To normalize quantification of the TCRbeta repertoire, the TCR libraries were built with molecular barcoding that relied on unique molecular identifiers. Clones were called with MiXCR by TCRdb after fastp trimmed the public reads at Q25, and only in-frame beta chains were retained. Every CDR3 protein is listed once, alongside the most common genes and DNA of its rows. In all, the sample holds around 440,000 distinct CDR3 sequences, and 16% of those were seen once. The ten largest clones represent roughly 27% of the sample. Results the study describes overall, beyond this receptor: In some patients, the high TCRbeta diversity seen at day 60 was put down to recipient T cells and intrathymic progenitors that had survived conditioning. The apparently early alphabetaT-cell count recovery about two months after transplant was reportedly dependent on only several hundred rapidly expanded clones derived from non-depleted graft cells. The frequencies of hyperexpanded clones fell over the following months, and after one year, T-cell counts and TCRbeta diversity were mostly attributed to newly produced T cells.

About this clonotype itself: Its specific antigen is unknown. Base qualities are not recorded, but no much larger clone differs from it by a single base.

The treatment or condition label of this sample denotes: allogeneic hematopoietic cell transplantation with graft depleted of TCRalphabeta T cells and CD19 B cells. The transplant recipients were children given TCRalphabeta/CD19-depleted allogeneic hematopoietic cell grafts. At the junction V is shortened by 4 bases and J by 2 bases; bases outside the gene matches: 3. CDR1 and CDR2, per the germline V gene, are ENHRY and SYGVKD. The CDR3 sequence holds 14 residues, the cysteine and phenylalanine included. Left in the record is the CDR3 DNA by itself, 42 bases read in frame from the first base. The receptor was derived from a boy under two years old who had a stem cell transplant for Wiskott-Aldrich syndrome, so the T cells may come from the graft donor. The chain is encoded by TRBV10-3 joined to TRBJ2-5, and 8 junctional nucleotides match TRBD1. Sequenced material: PBMCs, mostly from graft donor cells, taken 360 days after TCRalphabeta/CD19-depleted stem cell transplant. At the DNA level, the sequence is TGTGCCATCAGTGGAAACAGGGGGCAAGAGACCCAGTACTTC. It codes for CAISGNRGQETQYF.